Listed below are T cell receptor beta chains from one sample, sequenced in a study of blood T cell repertoires in COVID-19. TCRdb's table, derived via immunoSEQ multiplex PCR, lists solely in-frame clones and lacks some. The sample comprises over 350,000 clones, just under 90% of which are singletons, and approximately 9.3% rests with the top ten. Sequencing was performed on PBMCs or T cells enriched from blood (not recorded which). The receptors here all came from a woman aged 50 to 60 who had recovered from COVID-19. CDR3s include the opening cysteine and the closing phenylalanine or tryptophan. Fields, in order: CDR3 protein, CDR3 DNA, D gene, V gene, J gene, clone size. The D gene is left open where the match is weak. Not all rows give a size; the values are once, few, many and, for expanded clones, a class.

CASILAGRTDTQYF,TGTGCCAGCATCCTAGCGGGGCGCACAGATACGCAGTATTTT,TRBD2,TRBV11-3,TRBJ2-3,NA
CASSLTGNQPQHF,TGTGCCAGCAGCCTGACAGGGAATCAGCCCCAGCATTTT,TRBD1,TRBV28,TRBJ1-5,once
CASRVQGAGYGYTF,TGTGCCAGCAGAGTACAGGGGGCGGGCTATGGCTACACCTTC,TRBD1,TRBV7-9,TRBJ1-2,NA
CASSSPGPEAFF,TGTGCCAGCAGCTCCCCTGGGCCTGAAGCTTTCTTT,NA,TRBV13,TRBJ1-1,NA
CASSPLMGTGTYEQYF,TGTGCCAGCAGCCCCCTTATGGGGACAGGGACCTACGAGCAGTACTTC,TRBD1,TRBV6-2/TRBV6-3,TRBJ2-7,few
CASSPDRDTEAFF,TGCGCCAGCAGCCCAGACAGGGACACTGAAGCTTTCTTT,TRBD1,TRBV4-1,TRBJ1-1,NA
CASSPLSLTGDPATYGYTF,TGCGCCAGCAGCCCCCTCTCTCTGACAGGGGATCCCGCAACCTATGGCTACACCTTC,TRBD1,TRBV4-1,TRBJ1-2,NA
CASSYGSANSPLHF,TGTGCCAGCAGTTATGGTAGTGCAAATTCACCCCTCCACTTT,NA,TRBV27,TRBJ1-6,NA
CASSLTSGGITDTQYF,TGTGCCAGCAGTCTCACAAGCGGGGGAATCACAGATACGCAGTATTTT,TRBD2,TRBV6-4,TRBJ2-3,NA
CASSLQGNAEAFF,TGTGCCAGCAGCTTACAGGGGAACGCTGAAGCTTTCTTT,NA,TRBV7-9,TRBJ1-1,NA
CASSVDGRAEGYTF,TGTGCCAGCAGCGTAGACGGCAGGGCGGAGGGCTACACCTTC,NA,TRBV9,TRBJ1-2,NA
CASSSRGIEKLFF,TGTGCCAGCAGTAGCAGAGGGATTGAAAAACTGTTTTTT,NA,TRBV6-5,TRBJ1-4,NA
CASSPRNLGGGNTGELFF,TGTGCCAGCAGCCCCAGAAACCTAGGCGGGGGGAACACCGGGGAGCTGTTTTTT,TRBD2,TRBV7-3,TRBJ2-2,NA
CAISPGQGVGNTEAFF,TGTGCCATCAGCCCGGGACAGGGGGTTGGGAACACTGAAGCTTTCTTT,TRBD1,TRBV10-3,TRBJ1-1,NA
CASSPGLAGSTDTQYF,TGTGCCAGCTCGCCGGGACTAGCGGGGAGCACAGATACGCAGTATTTT,TRBD2,TRBV18,TRBJ2-3,NA
CASSQDGRYGYTF,TGCGCCAGCAGCCAAGACGGGAGGTATGGCTACACCTTC,NA,TRBV4-3,TRBJ1-2,NA
CASRPGGQLNTEAFF,TGTGCCAGCAGGCCTGGGGGACAACTGAACACTGAAGCTTTCTTT,NA,TRBV7-9,TRBJ1-1,NA
CASSARLTDTQYF,TGTGCCAGCAGCGCCCGACTCACAGATACGCAGTATTTT,NA,TRBV7-9,TRBJ2-3,NA
CASSPVPSGTDTQYF,TGTGCCAGCTCACCAGTCCCTAGCGGAACAGATACGCAGTATTTT,TRBD2,TRBV18,TRBJ2-3,once
CAWRTTGRNEKLFF,TGTGCCTGGAGGACGACAGGACGTAATGAAAAACTGTTTTTT,NA,TRBV30,TRBJ1-4,NA
CASITTGNTEAFF,TGTGCCAGCATCACGACTGGGAACACTGAAGCTTTCTTT,NA,TRBV12-3/TRBV12-4,TRBJ1-1,NA
CASSSWGFLLRNTEAFF,TGTGCCAGCAGCAGTTGGGGCTTCCTACTGAGGAACACTGAAGCTTTCTTT,NA,TRBV3-1/TRBV3-2,TRBJ1-1,NA
CASSLSTGHSLFF,TGTGCCAGCAGTTTATCGACGGGACACTCGCTGTTTTTT,NA,TRBV27,TRBJ2-2,NA
CASSQTLGQQNQPQHF,TGTGCCAGCAGCCAAACCTTGGGACAGCAGAATCAGCCCCAGCATTTT,TRBD1,TRBV3-1/TRBV3-2,TRBJ1-5,NA
CASMGTGYTEAFF,TGTGCCAGTATGGGAACAGGCTACACTGAAGCTTTCTTT,NA,TRBV28,TRBJ1-1,few
CASSRTDIMNTEAFF,TGCGCCAGCAGCAGGACAGATATCATGAACACTGAAGCTTTCTTT,NA,TRBV5-1,TRBJ1-1,few
CASSGIDREYDYGYTF,TGTGCCAGCAGCGGAATCGACAGGGAGTATGACTATGGCTACACCTTC,TRBD1,TRBV11-1,TRBJ1-2,NA
CASSLLGDNQPQHF,TGTGCCAGCAGTTTACTGGGAGACAATCAGCCCCAGCATTTT,NA,TRBV27,TRBJ1-5,NA
CASIRTGSLGYTF,TGTGCCAGCATCAGGACAGGATCTTTGGGCTACACCTTC,TRBD1,TRBV6-5,TRBJ1-2,NA
CASSLVAGSHREQFF,TGTGCCAGCAGCTTAGTAGCGGGGTCGCATCGTGAGCAGTTCTTC,TRBD2,TRBV11-3,TRBJ2-1,NA
CASSSEQGHTEAFF,TGCGCCAGCAGCTCCGAACAGGGGCACACTGAAGCTTTCTTT,TRBD1,TRBV5-1,TRBJ1-1,NA
CASRTGAGYGYTF,TGTGCCAGCAGGACAGGGGCAGGCTATGGCTACACCTTC,TRBD1,TRBV12-3/TRBV12-4,TRBJ1-2,NA
CATSDHRQRGNHNEQFF,TGTGCCACCAGTGATCACCGCCAGCGGGGTAACCACAATGAGCAGTTCTTC,TRBD2,TRBV24-1,TRBJ2-1,NA
CASSQDLQETQYF,TGTGCCAGCAGCCAAGATCTCCAAGAGACCCAGTACTTC,NA,TRBV3-1/TRBV3-2,TRBJ2-5,NA
CASSLEPGKLNTEAFF,TGCGCCAGCAGCTTGGAACCAGGCAAATTGAACACTGAAGCTTTCTTT,NA,TRBV5-1,TRBJ1-1,NA
CASSPDRDQPQHF,TGTGCCAGCTCACCGGACAGGGACCAGCCCCAGCATTTT,TRBD1,TRBV18,TRBJ1-5,NA
CATRLGGQGDDTF,TGTGCCACCCGCTTGGGGGGACAGGGGGACGACACCTTC,TRBD1,TRBV7-9,TRBJ1-2,NA
CASSVPGNQPQHF,TGTGCCTCCTCAGTGCCCGGGAACCAGCCCCAGCATTTT,NA,TRBV19,TRBJ1-5,NA
CASPGGRIAFF,TGTGCCAGCCCCGGGGGGAGGATTGCTTTCTTT,NA,TRBV5-8,TRBJ1-1,NA
CASAVGTGYSNQPQHF,TGTGCCAGTGCGGTCGGGACAGGGTATAGCAATCAGCCCCAGCATTTT,TRBD1,TRBV19,TRBJ1-5,NA
CASSFGRGGNYGYTF,TGTGCCAGCAGTTTCGGGAGGGGGGGGAACTATGGCTACACCTTC,NA,TRBV28,TRBJ1-2,NA
CASSLDLSGANVLTF,TGTGCCAGCAGCTTAGATCTGTCTGGGGCCAACGTCCTGACTTTC,NA,TRBV7-9,TRBJ2-6,NA
CASSQRDTVTYNSPLHF,TGCGCCAGCAGCCAAAGGGACACGGTAACCTATAATTCACCCCTCCACTTT,NA,TRBV4-3,TRBJ1-6,NA
CASRQGGIGANVLTF,TGTGCCAGCAGACAAGGCGGGATTGGGGCCAACGTCCTGACTTTC,NA,TRBV27,TRBJ2-6,NA
CASSRDTGQLNTEAFF,TGTGCCAGCAGCCGAGATACGGGACAGCTGAACACTGAAGCTTTCTTT,TRBD1,TRBV11-3,TRBJ1-1,NA
CASSFSRNTEAFF,TGTGCCAGCAGTTTTTCCAGGAACACTGAAGCTTTCTTT,NA,TRBV12-3/TRBV12-4,TRBJ1-1,once
CASSQTRGPYYEQYF,TGTGCCAGCAGCCAGACCCGCGGGCCCTACTACGAGCAGTACTTC,NA,TRBV7-9,TRBJ2-7,NA
CASSLLRAQNTEAFF,TGCGCCAGCAGCCTTCTCAGGGCTCAGAACACTGAAGCTTTCTTT,NA,TRBV4-3,TRBJ1-1,NA
CASSTPRSRDTEAFF,TGTGCCAGCAGTACTCCCAGATCGAGGGACACTGAAGCTTTCTTT,NA,TRBV28,TRBJ1-1,NA
CASSPGTSGGANYNTGELFF,TGTGCCAGCAGCCCAGGGACTAGCGGGGGGGCCAATTATAACACCGGGGAGCTGTTTTTT,TRBD2,TRBV7-6,TRBJ2-2,NA
CSVGIRPPYNYGYTF,TGCAGCGTTGGTATTCGCCCGCCCTATAACTATGGCTACACCTTC,NA,TRBV29-1,TRBJ1-2,NA
CASSQEDRRSYNEQFF,TGTGCCAGCAGCCAAGAAGACAGACGCTCCTACAATGAGCAGTTCTTC,NA,TRBV3-1/TRBV3-2,TRBJ2-1,NA
CASKGGQFRDREQYF,TGTGCCAGCAAGGGGGGACAATTCCGGGACAGGGAACAGTACTTC,TRBD1,TRBV27,TRBJ2-7,NA
CASIDGGNTIYF,TGTGCCAGCATCGACGGGGGAAACACCATATATTTT,NA,TRBV6-6,TRBJ1-3,NA
CAWSVLSFEQFF,TGTGCCTGGAGTGTACTGAGTTTTGAGCAGTTCTTC,NA,TRBV30,TRBJ2-1,once
CASSQEGTGKETQYF,TGTGCCAGCAGCCAAGAGGGGACAGGGAAAGAGACCCAGTACTTC,TRBD1,TRBV4-2,TRBJ2-5,NA
CASSRDSGNTIYF,TGTGCCAGTAGTCGTGACTCTGGAAACACCATTTATTTT,NA,TRBV19,TRBJ1-3,NA
CASSLDRLAGLNEQFF,TGTGCCAGCAGCTTAGATCGCCTAGCGGGGCTAAATGAGCAGTTCTTC,TRBD2,TRBV11-2,TRBJ2-1,NA
CASSYSGTVNTEAFF,TGTGCCAGCAGTTATTCCGGGACAGTGAACACTGAAGCTTTCTTT,TRBD1,TRBV6-5,TRBJ1-1,NA